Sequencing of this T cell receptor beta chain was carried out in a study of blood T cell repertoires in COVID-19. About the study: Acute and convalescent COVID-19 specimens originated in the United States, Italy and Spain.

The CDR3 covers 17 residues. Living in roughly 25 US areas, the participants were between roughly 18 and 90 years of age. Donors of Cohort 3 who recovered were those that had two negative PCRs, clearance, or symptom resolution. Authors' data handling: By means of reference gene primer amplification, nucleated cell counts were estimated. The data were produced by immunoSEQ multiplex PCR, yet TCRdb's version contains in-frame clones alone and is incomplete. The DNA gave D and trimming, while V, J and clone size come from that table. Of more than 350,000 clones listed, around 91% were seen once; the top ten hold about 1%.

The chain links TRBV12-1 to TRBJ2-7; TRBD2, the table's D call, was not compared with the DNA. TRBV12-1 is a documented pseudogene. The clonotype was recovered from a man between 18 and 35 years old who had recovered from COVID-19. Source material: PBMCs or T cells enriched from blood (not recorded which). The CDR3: CASSFPRGGRTSCEQYF. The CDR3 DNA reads TGTGCCAGCAGCTTTCCCCGGGGGGGGAGAACCTCCTGCGAGCAGTACTTC.